This is a list of T cell receptor beta chains from one sample in a study of PD-L1 blockade in urothelial cancer. The assay was immunoSEQ multiplex PCR, and TCRdb's table has in-frame clones only and misses some. Of some 54,000 clones in the sample, over 70% were seen once. The sequencing here drew on PBMCs, taken around atezolizumab (anti-PD-L1) treatment. These receptors originate from a man aged 35-49 years with urothelial cancer. Both conserved end residues are trimmed from each CDR3. Fields, in order: CDR3 length, V gene, J gene, clone size, CDR3 protein. Expanded clones get a size class; other rows say once, few or many, or leave the size out.

length: 15
V: TRBV4-3
J: TRBJ2-5
size: .
CDR3: ASSQGRKSSGQETQY

length: 11
V: TRBV29-1
J: TRBJ1-1
size: .
CDR3: SVPEGEITEAF

length: 15
V: TRBV9
J: TRBJ2-3
size: .
CDR3: ASSALGNHINTDTQY

length: 13
V: TRBV27
J: TRBJ1-5
size: once
CDR3: ASSLAGGSRQPQH

length: 12
V: TRBV11-3
J: TRBJ2-1
size: .
CDR3: ASSSTGTSYEQF

length: 9
V: TRBV30
J: TRBJ1-1
size: .
CDR3: AWSVQGGAF

length: 13
V: TRBV7-9
J: TRBJ1-3
size: .
CDR3: ASSRSSWGGNTIY

length: 11
V: TRBV30
J: TRBJ1-2
size: few
CDR3: AWSVRSDFGYT

length: 10
V: TRBV23-1
J: TRBJ2-7
size: once
CDR3: ASSGGAYEQY

length: 13
V: TRBV4-1
J: TRBJ1-3
size: .
CDR3: ASSQEGGSGNTIY

length: 11
V: TRBV2
J: TRBJ2-5
size: once
CDR3: ASSPRDRGTQY

length: 14
V: TRBV9
J: TRBJ2-2
size: .
CDR3: ASSVAGTGPTGELF

length: 14
V: TRBV6-5
J: TRBJ2-2
size: .
CDR3: ASSYQTSGIGGELF

length: 9
V: TRBV2
J: TRBJ2-3
size: .
CDR3: ASGRGRAGY

length: 17
V: TRBV19
J: TRBJ2-2
size: .
CDR3: ASRWTARRGGRLLGELF

length: 11
V: TRBV27
J: TRBJ2-1
size: .
CDR3: ASSFSSGYEQF

length: 12
V: TRBV2
J: TRBJ2-3
size: .
CDR3: ASSDGLAGDTQY

length: 13
V: TRBV28
J: TRBJ2-7
size: .
CDR3: ASSFSGSVTYEQY

length: 12
V: TRBV7-2
J: TRBJ1-5
size: few
CDR3: ASSRRVSNQPQH

length: 11
V: TRBV29-1
J: TRBJ2-5
size: .
CDR3: SVQTGGSGTQY

length: 12
V: TRBV5-4
J: TRBJ2-7
size: .
CDR3: ASSLTPAGLEQY

length: 12
V: TRBV6-5
J: TRBJ2-5
size: .
CDR3: ASSWGTRKETQY

length: 14
V: TRBV6-5
J: TRBJ2-1
size: .
CDR3: ASSSGQHLNSPKVF

length: 11
V: TRBV4-1
J: TRBJ1-2
size: .
CDR3: ASSQRTQDGYT

length: 14
V: TRBV6-5
J: TRBJ2-3
size: .
CDR3: ASSYSGTGVTDTQY

length: 12
V: TRBV4-3
J: TRBJ2-7
size: once
CDR3: ASSQANQGNEQY

length: 13
V: TRBV7-2
J: TRBJ2-5
size: .
CDR3: ASSLGFASEETQY

length: 12
V: TRBV5-1
J: TRBJ1-3
size: .
CDR3: ASALWDSGNTIY

length: 11
V: TRBV18
J: TRBJ2-4
size: .
CDR3: ASSPQGENIQY

length: 17
V: TRBV5-3
J: TRBJ1-3
size: .
CDR3: ARSPVPGQGVSGGNTIY

length: 14
V: TRBV9
J: TRBJ2-7
size: .
CDR3: ASSGYRGGTSVEQY

length: 14
V: TRBV28
J: TRBJ2-3
size: .
CDR3: ASSPRPGGNTDTQY

length: 12
V: TRBV19
J: TRBJ1-2
size: .
CDR3: ASSIVGQTYGYT

length: 12
V: TRBV6-5
J: TRBJ1-1
size: .
CDR3: ASSYSSGSSEAF

length: 13
V: TRBV25-1
J: TRBJ2-1
size: .
CDR3: ASSYHHGRGAEQF

length: 11
V: TRBV7-9
J: TRBJ1-2
size: .
CDR3: ASSFAQGDGYT

length: 12
V: TRBV11-2
J: TRBJ2-1
size: .
CDR3: ASSLFAGVGEQF

length: 11
V: TRBV30
J: TRBJ1-1
size: .
CDR3: ACYTRTGAEAF

length: 11
V: TRBV6-1
J: TRBJ1-5
size: .
CDR3: ASTGFSNQPQH

length: 12
V: TRBV4-2
J: TRBJ1-1
size: .
CDR3: ASSPLSGETEAF

length: 12
V: TRBV6-5
J: TRBJ2-2
size: few
CDR3: ASRLAGVPGELF

length: 13
V: TRBV7-8
J: TRBJ2-7
size: .
CDR3: ASSLRGTGVMEQY

length: 13
V: TRBV9
J: TRBJ2-7
size: .
CDR3: ASSKLAGGSHEQY

length: 14
V: TRBV28
J: TRBJ1-2
size: .
CDR3: ASSLGIRGYNYGYT

length: 13
V: TRBV9
J: TRBJ2-1
size: .
CDR3: ASSHTGGRNNEQF

length: 11
V: TRBV7-8
J: TRBJ2-1
size: .
CDR3: VSASDSHNEQF

length: 18
V: TRBV9
J: TRBJ2-7
size: .
CDR3: ASSVGLRGLGPKETYEQY

length: 17
V: TRBV5-4
J: TRBJ2-1
size: .
CDR3: ASSLSGTSGRAGANEQF

length: 11
V: TRBV27
J: TRBJ2-5
size: .
CDR3: ASRTGTQGTQY

length: 13
V: TRBV6-4
J: TRBJ1-2
size: .
CDR3: ASSDSSTANYGYT

length: 13
V: TRBV28
J: TRBJ2-7
size: .
CDR3: ASSLYSEAGYEQY

length: 13
V: TRBV30
J: TRBJ2-1
size: .
CDR3: AWSSGLNSYNEQF

length: 13
V: TRBV9
J: TRBJ2-3
size: .
CDR3: ASSFRLADTDTQY

length: 15
V: TRBV10-3
J: TRBJ2-1
size: .
CDR3: AISETHLAGVGKEQF

length: 13
V: TRBV29-1
J: TRBJ2-3
size: .
CDR3: SVVGGGLSTDTQY